The next 12 T cell receptor beta chains were all read from a single sample in a study of T cells in localized non-small cell lung cancer. Clones were read by immunoSEQ multiplex PCR, and TCRdb kept only the in-frame ones, dropping some. The sample records under 3,500 clones, around 26% being singletons. The material sequenced was lung tumor tissue, taken before any cancer treatment. The receptors were gathered from a man between 35 and 75 years old with stage I squamous cell lung carcinoma.

This clone was counted only a few times. The V and J genes are TRBV6-8 and TRBJ2-7; D is perhaps TRBD1 (5 bases). CDR1 is MNHGY, CDR2 SAAAGT, per germline. V was shortened by 7 bases and J by 1 base, with 11 bases between the two germline ends. The CDR3 loop spans 13 amino acids. CDR3 in DNA: TGTGCCAGCACCGACACAGGATCCTACGAGCAGTACTTC. Translated, it gives CASTDTGSYEQYF.

Relative to its sample, this clone is medium-sized. The chain recombines TRBV28 with TRBJ2-7; weak D call: TRBD1 (7 bases). CDR3 size: 15 residues. Germline-derived CDR1 and CDR2 are MDHEN and SYDVKM. V lost 7 bases to trimming and J lost 0 bases, with 16 bases between them. CDR3 coding DNA: TGTGCCAGCATACGGAGGGGGCCCAGCTCCTACGAGCAGTACTTC. It translates to CASIRRGPSSYEQYF.

This chain links TRBV18 with TRBJ1-1; a possible D gene is TRBD1 (5 bases). The germline V and J ends were trimmed by 3 bases and 3 bases, with 11 bases remaining between them. The CDR3 length is 14 residues. Germline loops: CDR1 KGHSH, CDR2 LQKENI. In nucleotides, the CDR3 is TGTGCCAGCTCACCCATCGAGGGGTACACTGAAGCTTTCTTT. As protein: CASSPIEGYTEAFF.

The rearrangement joins TRBV29-1 to TRBJ1-2, with TRBD1 identical over 11 bases. The CDR3 is 13 residues long. The J segment lost 7 bases and the V segment lost 5 bases, leaving 6 bases of the junction unmatched. The V gene's germline CDR1 is SQVTM and CDR2 ANQGSEA. As DNA, the CDR3 is TGCAGCGTTCTCCAGGACAGGGGGCCTGGCTACACCTTC. Protein sequence: CSVLQDRGPGYTF.

Details on this clone: The junction does not match germline at one end; this may be a read error. The genes are TRBV30 and TRBJ2-1; D unresolved. Germline loops: CDR1 GTSNPN, CDR2 SVGIG (reference sequence). The CDR3 has 12 amino acids. CDR3 bases: TGTGCCTGGAGTTCCAGGTGGAATGGGCAGTTCTTC. It codes for CAWSSRWNGQFF.

As DNA, the CDR3 is TGTGCCAGCAGCCCCAGCGCATCCGCGAACACCGGGGAGCTGTTTTTT. Translating it yields CASSPSASANTGELFF. V usage is TRBV7-2 and J usage is TRBJ2-2; D unresolved. V was trimmed by 5 bases and J by 0 bases, leaving 13 bases between them. This CDR3 is built from 16 residues. In germline, CDR1 is SGHTA, CDR2 FQGNSA.

V gene TRBV28 combines with J gene TRBJ1-2, with 7 bases that match TRBD1. This CDR3 has 16 residues. Germline V lookup: CDR1 MDHEN, CDR2 SYDVKM. Germline trimming cut 4 bases from V and 0 bases from J; bases unmatched to any gene: 8. DNA for the CDR3: TGTGCCAGCAGTTCAGGGGGGGAAGCAACTAACTATGGCTACACCTTC. Translating it yields CASSSGGEATNYGYTF.

This clone turned up a few times. At one end the junction does not follow the germline gene, possibly because of a read error. The chain couples TRBV6-4 to TRBJ1-5, with 9 bases that match TRBD1. The CDR3 loop spans 16 amino acids. The germline gives CDR1 MRHNA, CDR2 SNTAGT. The CDR3 DNA reads TGTGCCATCAGTGAGGGATCCGGGACAGGGTATCAGCCCCAGCATTTT. Protein product: CAISEGSGTGYQPQHF.

The gene calls are TRBV6-8 and TRBJ1-4; D is unresolved. The CDR3 contains 14 residues. Germline CDR1 is MNHGY and CDR2 is SAAAGT. With 5 bases removed from V and 8 bases from J, the gap between germline ends came to 15 bases. Here the CDR3 reads CASSHPPYEEKLFF. The CDR3 DNA reads as TGTGCCAGCAGTCATCCACCCTATGAGGAAAAACTGTTTTTT.

The rearrangement links TRBV19 to TRBJ1-4; weak D call: TRBD1 (6 bases). The V end was cut by 2 bases, the J end by 0 bases, with 7 bases between. The CDR3 runs to 15 residues. Germline values: CDR1 LNHDA, CDR2 SQIVND (reference sequence). Here the CDR3 DNA reads TGTGCCAGTAGTATAAGGGGGACAACTAATGAAAAACTGTTTTTT. Translating it yields CASSIRGTTNEKLFF. The variable domain in full, with the rest retrieved from reference TRBV19 and TRBJ1-4, is DGGITQSPKYLFRKEGQNVTLSCEQNLNHDAMYWYRQDPGQGLRLIYYSQIVNDFQKGDIAEGYSVSREKKESFPLTVTSAQKNPTAFYLCASSIRGTTNEKLFFGSGTQLSVL.

The chain is built from TRBV19 and TRBJ2-2; the match to TRBD1 covers 9 bases. This CDR3 is built from 16 residues. J gave up 6 bases and V 5 bases, and 10 bases lay outside the gene matches. From germline, CDR1 is LNHDA and CDR2 SQIVND (reference sequence). In DNA, the CDR3 is TGTGCCAGTAGTTTCATAGGACAGGGGAAATCCGGGGAGCTGTTTTTT. Translating gives CASSFIGQGKSGELFF.

This clone is medium-sized in the sample. The chain joins TRBV28 to TRBJ2-2; D possibly matches TRBD1 or TRBD2 (6 bases each). With 2 bases removed from V and 6 bases from J, the gap between germline ends came to 13 bases. The CDR3 contains 15 residues. The germline V gene encodes CDR1 MDHEN and CDR2 SYDVKM. DNA of the CDR3: TGTGCCAGCAGTTTAGGGGGGCAGGAGTCCGGGGAGCTGTTTTTT. This translates into CASSLGGQESGELFF.